A selection of T cell receptor beta chains follows, all from one sample in a study of T cell therapy after organ transplantation. Data came from immunoSEQ multiplex PCR; TCRdb stores just in-frame clones and leaves some out. The profile shows approximately 20,000 clones, about 81% of them singletons. Their specific antigens are unknown. The source was CD8+ T cells from blood, collected after autologous CMV-specific T cell therapy. All receptors come from a human patient who had received a solid organ transplant and had CMV disease. Some T cells here may be from the graft donor. Each CDR3 is given with its conserved first and last residue.

>TRBJ1-2|16|TRBV27
CASSSRTGGEDYGYTF
>TRBJ2-1|15|TRBV5-1
CASSLGTPTYNEQFF
>TRBJ1-5|18|TRBV15
CATSGSPGQGDSNQPQHF
>TRBJ1-5|16|TRBV21-1
CASSLRAYGGNQPQHF
>TRBJ1-2|13|TRBV7-9
CASSGGLEYGYTF
>TRBJ1-6|11|TRBV7-9
CASSLDSPLHF
>TRBJ2-3|19|TRBV15
CATSRGLAGTRDDTDTQYF
>TRBJ1-1|12|TRBV30
CAWDRMNTEAFF
>TRBJ2-2|13|TRBV19
CASSSTNTGELFF
>TRBJ1-1|12|TRBV4-1
CASSQMNTEAFF